The source of this T cell receptor beta chain is a study of metastatic and nonmetastatic thyroid tumors. As for the study in general: The comparison covered peripheral blood and tumor or nodule tissue in malignant and benign thyroid patients.

All patients reached thyroid surgery having received no treatment beforehand. As originally analysed: Clinicopathological groups of papillary thyroid cancer showed CDR3 differences that were used to build a distant-metastasis classifier. TCRdb reprocessed the PCR reads using MiXCR. TCRdb, rather than the study authors, made the V and J calls. There are some 41,000 clones in the sample; roughly 12% occur only once, and 9% to 9.5% lies in the top ten. Findings and limits, study-wide: When malignant thyroid tumors were compared with benign nodules, TCR beta diversity was reportedly significantly higher in the malignant tumors. This held in both blood and tumor samples.

This clone was observed many times. The antigen is unknown. The germline CDR1 and CDR2 sequences are SGHAT and FQNNGV. This CDR3 has 14 residues. The V segment lost 4 bases and the J segment 7 bases; nucleotides outside the gene matches: 4. The clonotype was recovered from a female donor with papillary thyroid cancer or a benign thyroid nodule (not recorded which). Some clones in this sample may be carry-over from other donors' samples. The gene calls are TRBV11-2 and TRBJ2-2; 9 bases fit TRBD2. The sequenced sample consisted of blood. The CDR3 DNA follows: TGTGCCAGCAGCTCGGGACTAGCAAACGGGGAGCTGTTTTTT. It translates to CASSSGLANGELFF.